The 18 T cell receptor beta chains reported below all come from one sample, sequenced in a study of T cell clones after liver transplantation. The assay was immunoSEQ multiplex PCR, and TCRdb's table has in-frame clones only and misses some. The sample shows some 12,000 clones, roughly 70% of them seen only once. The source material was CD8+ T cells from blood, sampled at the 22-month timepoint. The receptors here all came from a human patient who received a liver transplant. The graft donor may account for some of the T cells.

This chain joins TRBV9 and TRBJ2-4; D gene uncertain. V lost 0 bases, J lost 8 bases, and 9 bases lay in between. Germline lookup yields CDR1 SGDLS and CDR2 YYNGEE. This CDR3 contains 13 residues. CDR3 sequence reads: CASSVGYPDIQYF. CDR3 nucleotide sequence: TGTGCCAGCAGCGTAGGTTACCCCGACATTCAGTACTTC.

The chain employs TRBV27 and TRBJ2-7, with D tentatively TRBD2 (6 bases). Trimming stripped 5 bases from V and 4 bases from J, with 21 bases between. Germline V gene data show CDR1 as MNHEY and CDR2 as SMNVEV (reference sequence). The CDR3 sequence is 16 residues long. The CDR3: CASSPSGGEQLYEQYF. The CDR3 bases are TGTGCCAGCAGTCCCAGTGGCGGGGAACAACTTTACGAGCAGTACTTC.

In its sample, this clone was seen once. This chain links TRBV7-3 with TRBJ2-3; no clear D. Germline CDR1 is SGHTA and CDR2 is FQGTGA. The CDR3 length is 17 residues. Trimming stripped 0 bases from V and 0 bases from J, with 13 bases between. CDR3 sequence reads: CASSLTLGSISTDTQYF. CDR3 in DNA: TGTGCCAGCAGCTTAACGTTAGGTAGCATTAGCACAGATACGCAGTATTTT.

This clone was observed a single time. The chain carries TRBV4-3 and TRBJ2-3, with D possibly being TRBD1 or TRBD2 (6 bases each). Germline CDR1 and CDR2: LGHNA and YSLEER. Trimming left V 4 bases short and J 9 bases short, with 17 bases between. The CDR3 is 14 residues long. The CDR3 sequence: CASSPGFGGRTQYF. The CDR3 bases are TGCGCCAGCAGCCCGGGCTTCGGGGGCCGCACGCAGTATTTT.

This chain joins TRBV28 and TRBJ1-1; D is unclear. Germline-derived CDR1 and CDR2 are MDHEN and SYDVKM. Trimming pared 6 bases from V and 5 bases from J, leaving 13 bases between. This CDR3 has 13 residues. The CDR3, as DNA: TGTGCCAGCAGGCGCCTGACTGGGACTGAAGCTTTCTTT. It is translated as CASRRLTGTEAFF.

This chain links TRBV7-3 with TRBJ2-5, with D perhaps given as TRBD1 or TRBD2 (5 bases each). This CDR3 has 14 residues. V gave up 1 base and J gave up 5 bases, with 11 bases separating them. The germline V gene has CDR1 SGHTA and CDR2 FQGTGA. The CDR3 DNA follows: TGTGCCAGCAGCTTAAGAGGGGATGGGGAGACCCAGTACTTC. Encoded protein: CASSLRGDGETQYF.

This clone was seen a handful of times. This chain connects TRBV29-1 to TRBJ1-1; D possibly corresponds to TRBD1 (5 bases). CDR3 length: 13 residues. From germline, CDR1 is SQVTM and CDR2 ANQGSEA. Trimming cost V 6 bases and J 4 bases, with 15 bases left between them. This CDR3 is CSVAREVGTEAFF. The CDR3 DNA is TGCAGCGTGGCCAGGGAAGTTGGCACTGAAGCTTTCTTT.

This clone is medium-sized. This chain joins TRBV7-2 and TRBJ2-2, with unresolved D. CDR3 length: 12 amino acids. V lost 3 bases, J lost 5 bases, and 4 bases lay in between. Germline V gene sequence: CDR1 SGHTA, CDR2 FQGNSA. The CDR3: CASSLETGELFF. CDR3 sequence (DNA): TGTGCCAGCAGCTTGGAGACCGGGGAGCTGTTTTTT.

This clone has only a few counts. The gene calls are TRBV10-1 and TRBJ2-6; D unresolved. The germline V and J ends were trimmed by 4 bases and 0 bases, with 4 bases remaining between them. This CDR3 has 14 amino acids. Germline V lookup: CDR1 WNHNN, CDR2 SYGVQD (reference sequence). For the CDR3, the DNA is TGCGCCAGCAGTGCCAGCTCTGGGGCCAACGTCCTGACTTTC. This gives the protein CASSASSGANVLTF.

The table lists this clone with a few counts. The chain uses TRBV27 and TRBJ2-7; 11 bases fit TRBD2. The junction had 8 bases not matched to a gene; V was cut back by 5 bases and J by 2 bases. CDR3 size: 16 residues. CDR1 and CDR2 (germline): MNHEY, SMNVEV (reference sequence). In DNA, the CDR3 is TGTGCCAGCAGTCCCCAAGCTAGCGGGAGGACCTACGAGCAGTACTTC. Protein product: CASSPQASGRTYEQYF.

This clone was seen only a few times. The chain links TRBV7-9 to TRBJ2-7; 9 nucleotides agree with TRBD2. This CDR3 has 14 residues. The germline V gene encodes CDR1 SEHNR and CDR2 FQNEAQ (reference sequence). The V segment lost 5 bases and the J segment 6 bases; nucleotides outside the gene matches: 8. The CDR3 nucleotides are TGTGCCAGCAGCGCGACTAGCGGCCCCCTCGAGCAGTACTTC. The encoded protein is CASSATSGPLEQYF.

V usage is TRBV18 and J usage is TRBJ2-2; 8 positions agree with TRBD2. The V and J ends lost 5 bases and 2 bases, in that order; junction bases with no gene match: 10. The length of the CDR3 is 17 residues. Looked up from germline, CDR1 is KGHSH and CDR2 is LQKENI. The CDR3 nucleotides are TGTGCCAGCTCAAAGACTAGCGTTGACGTAAACACCGGGGAGCTGTTTTTT. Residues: CASSKTSVDVNTGELFF.

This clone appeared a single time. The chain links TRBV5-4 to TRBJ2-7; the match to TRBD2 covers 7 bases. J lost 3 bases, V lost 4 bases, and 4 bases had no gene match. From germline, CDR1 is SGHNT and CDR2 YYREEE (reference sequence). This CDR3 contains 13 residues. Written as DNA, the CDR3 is TGTGCCAGCAGCGACGGACTAGTCTACGAGCAGTACTTC. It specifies CASSDGLVYEQYF.

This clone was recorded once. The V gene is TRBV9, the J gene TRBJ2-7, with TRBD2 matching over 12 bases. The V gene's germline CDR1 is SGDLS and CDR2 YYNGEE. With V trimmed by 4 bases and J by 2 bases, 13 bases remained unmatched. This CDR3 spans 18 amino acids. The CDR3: CASSPGGVLAGGTYEQYF. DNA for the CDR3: TGTGCCAGCAGCCCAGGGGGAGTACTAGCGGGAGGTACCTACGAGCAGTACTTC.

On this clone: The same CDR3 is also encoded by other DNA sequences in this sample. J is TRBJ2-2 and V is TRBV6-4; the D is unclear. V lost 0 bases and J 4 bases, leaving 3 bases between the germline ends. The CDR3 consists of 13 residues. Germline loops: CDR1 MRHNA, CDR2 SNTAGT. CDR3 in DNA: TGTGCCAGCAGTGACTCGGGCACCGGGGAGCTGTTTTTT. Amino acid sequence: CASSDSGTGELFF.

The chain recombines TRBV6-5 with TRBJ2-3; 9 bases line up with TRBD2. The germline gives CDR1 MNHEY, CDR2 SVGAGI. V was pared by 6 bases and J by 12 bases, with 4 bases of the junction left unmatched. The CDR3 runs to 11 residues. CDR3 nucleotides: TGTGCCAGCAGATTAGCGGGAGATCAGTATTTT. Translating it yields CASRLAGDQYF.

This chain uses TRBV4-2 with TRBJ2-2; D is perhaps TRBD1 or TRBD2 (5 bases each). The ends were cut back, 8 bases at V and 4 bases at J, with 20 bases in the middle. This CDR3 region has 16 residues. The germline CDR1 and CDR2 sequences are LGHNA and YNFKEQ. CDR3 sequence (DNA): TGTGCCAGCGGGAGTGCTGACAGTCCCCCCACCGGGGAGCTGTTTTTT. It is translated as CASGSADSPPTGELFF.

The CDR3: CATRRLAGGMGQETQYF. CDR3 DNA: TGTGCCACCCGAAGGCTAGCGGGAGGTATGGGACAAGAGACCCAGTACTTC. The J gene is TRBJ2-5, the V gene TRBV10-3; 11 nucleotides agree with TRBD2. From germline, CDR1 is ENHRY and CDR2 SYGVKD. J lost 2 bases, V lost 10 bases, and 15 bases had no gene match. This CDR3 region has 17 residues.